This record covers a single T cell receptor (beta chain). It has no known antigen specificity. Base qualities are not at hand, and no much larger clone is one base apart. The data belong to a study of CD8 T cells in Susac syndrome (dated 2019 in TCRdb). For the wider study: Whether CD8+ T cell activation and differentiation in Susac syndrome was antigen driven was tested using repertoire sequencing. The clonality of the CD8+ T cell repertoire was compared across around twelve healthy donors, about 14 Susac syndrome patients and under 18 multiple sclerosis patients.

RNA was extracted using the RNeasy kit, and roughly 0.5 to 1 ug of the RNA was reverse transcribed with random hexamers. The immunoSEQ multiplex PCR assay, which covers 54 Vbeta and 13 Jbeta segments, was used to amplify TCR beta CDR3 regions. PCR amplification bias was corrected by using a synthetic template baseline for primer optimization and computational correction. In the paper's pipeline: Reads were annotated to V, D and J genes per IMGT and analyzed with immunoSEQ Analyzer, keeping only productive sequences. Clonality was computed as one minus Shannon entropy normalized by log2 of the number of productive unique sequences. For each patient and control, public and private clones were evaluated among the 100 most prevalent clones. Susac-specific clones were defined as absent from healthy and MS cohorts, over a thousand published viral clones and other ImmuneACCESS disease sequences. TCRdb's own reprocessing of the public reads used fastp at Q25 and MiXCR and kept productive beta chains. CDR3 protein sequences are deduplicated, and each keeps its most common genes and DNA. The V and J calls, along with clone size, are taken from TCRdb and not from the paper's own processing. This sample comprises 70,000 or so distinct CDR3 sequences, approximately 95% of them detected only once. The top ten clonotypes cover about 0.25% of the sample.

Peripheral blood CD8+ and CD4+ T cells from healthy donors, Susac syndrome patients and multiple sclerosis patients were profiled by high-throughput TCR beta sequencing. Healthy donors were age- and sex-matched controls. Bulk CD8+ and CD4+ T cells were purified by magnetic negative isolation, while CD8+ TEMRA cells were enriched using FACS. Blood was collected in EDTA tubes and processed within 24 hours, with PBMCs isolated through density gradient centrifugation. PBMCs destined for TCR sequencing were cryopreserved in liquid nitrogen and later thawed in a 37 °C water bath. The sorted or isolated CD4+, CD8+ and CD8+ TEMRA cells had a purity of 90% or higher. Trimming removed 5 bases from V and 1 base from J; the gene matches leave 8 bases unexplained. Based on the germline V gene, the CDR1 and CDR2 sequences are SGHTA and FQGNSA. Reading from cysteine to phenylalanine, the CDR3 counts 16 amino acids. This entry keeps only the CDR3 DNA: 48 bases, framed from base 1.

What the authors observed across the whole study: The TCR sequencing and HLA analysis was acknowledged to have included a relatively small number of individuals.

Sequencing used CD8+ T cells from PBMCs. This sequence originates from a human donor in good health. This receptor chain uses TRBV7-2 and TRBJ2-7, with TRBD1 matching 10 junction bases. The nucleotide sequence is TGTGCCAGCAGCGTAGGACCGGGACAGGGGTCCTACGAGCAGTACTTC. Its translation reads: CASSVGPGQGSYEQYF.